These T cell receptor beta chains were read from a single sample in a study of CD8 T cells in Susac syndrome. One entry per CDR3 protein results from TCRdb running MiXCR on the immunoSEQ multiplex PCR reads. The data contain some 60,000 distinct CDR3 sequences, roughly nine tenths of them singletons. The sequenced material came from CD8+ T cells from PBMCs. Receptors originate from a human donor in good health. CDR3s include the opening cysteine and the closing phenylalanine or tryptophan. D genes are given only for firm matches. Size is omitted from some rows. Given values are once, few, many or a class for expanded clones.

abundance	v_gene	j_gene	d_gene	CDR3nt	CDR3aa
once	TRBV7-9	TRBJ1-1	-	TGTGCCAGCAGCTTATCTTTCGCTGAAGCTTTCTTT	CASSLSFAEAFF
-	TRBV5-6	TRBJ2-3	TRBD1	TGTGCCAGCAGCAAAGATCCGGGACAGGGGGAAACAGATACGCAGTATTTT	CASSKDPGQGETDTQYF
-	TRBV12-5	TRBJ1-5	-	TGTGCTAGTGGGGGGGGGAGGGGCAATCAGCCCCAGCATTTT	CASGGGRGNQPQHF
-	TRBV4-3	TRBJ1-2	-	TGCGCCAGCAGCCAGGAGCGGACAGCCGGGAACTATGGCTACACCTTC	CASSQERTAGNYGYTF
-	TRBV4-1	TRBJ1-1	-	TGCGCCAGCAGCCAAGTGGGAACTTACACTGAAGCTTTCTTT	CASSQVGTYTEAFF
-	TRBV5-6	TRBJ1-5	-	TGTGCCAGCAGCTTGTGGGATAGCAATCAGCCCCAGCATTTT	CASSLWDSNQPQHF
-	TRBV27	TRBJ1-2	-	TGTGCCAGCAGTTTGTCCGGGTGGGCGGGATATGGCTACACCTTC	CASSLSGWAGYGYTF
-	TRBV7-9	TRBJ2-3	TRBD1	TGTGCCAGCAGCCCCCCACCAGGGACAGAGATCACAGATACGCAGTATTTT	CASSPPPGTEITDTQYF
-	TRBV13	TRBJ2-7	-	TGTGCCAGCAGCTCCAGGGGATCCTACGAGCAGTACTTC	CASSSRGSYEQYF
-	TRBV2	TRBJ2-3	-	TGTGCCAGCAGTGAACTGACAGGAACCACAGATACGCAGTATTTT	CASSELTGTTDTQYF
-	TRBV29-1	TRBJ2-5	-	TGCAGCGTGGAGGGGACACGAGACCAAGAGACCCAGTACTTC	CSVEGTRDQETQYF
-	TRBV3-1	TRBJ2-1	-	TGTGCCAGCAGCCCCGTTCCCCCCGGGGCTATAAATGAGCAGTTCTTC	CASSPVPPGAINEQFF
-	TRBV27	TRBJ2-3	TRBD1	TGTGCCAGCAGTTTGTTGGGACAGAGAAACACAGATACGCAGTATTTT	CASSLLGQRNTDTQYF
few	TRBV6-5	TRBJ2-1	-	TGTGCCAGCAGTTATGGCGGGGTTGAATTCTTC	CASSYGGVEFF
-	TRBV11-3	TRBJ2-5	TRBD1	TGTGCCAGCAGCCCCGGGACAGCTCAAGAGACCCAGTACTTC	CASSPGTAQETQYF
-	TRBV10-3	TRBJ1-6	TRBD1	TGTGCCATCAGTGAGGGGACAGGGGCCTCACCCCTCCACTTT	CAISEGTGASPLHF
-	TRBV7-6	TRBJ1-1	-	TGTGCCAGCAGCTGGGAGGGGAACACTGAAGCTTTCTTT	CASSWEGNTEAFF
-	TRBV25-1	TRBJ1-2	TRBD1	TGTGCCAGCCGACAGGGATCGCATGGCTACACCTTC	CASRQGSHGYTF
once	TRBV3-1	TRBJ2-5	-	TGTGCCAGCAGCCACCTAAGGGTGGAACAGGGAGAGACCCAGTACTTC	CASSHLRVEQGETQYF
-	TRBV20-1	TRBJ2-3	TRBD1	TGCAGTGTCCCTCAGGACAGGGGCATCACAGATACGCAGTATTTT	CSVPQDRGITDTQYF